A selection of T cell receptor beta chains follows, all from one sample in a study of T-cell reconstitution after alpha-beta-depleted transplantation in children. One entry per CDR3 protein results from TCRdb running MiXCR on the PCR reads. The sample lists about 870,000 distinct CDR3 sequences, under 20% occurring once. Sequenced material: PBMCs, mostly from graft donor cells, taken 360 days after TCRalphabeta/CD19-depleted stem cell transplant. The receptor source for this set is a male patient younger than 18 who had a stem cell transplant for acute lymphoblastic leukemia, so the T cells may come from the graft donor. CDR3s include the opening cysteine and the closing phenylalanine or tryptophan. The D gene is left open where the match is weak. Clone size, where shown, is once, few, many, or a class for clones that have expanded.

d_gene	v_gene	abundance	j_gene	CDR3aa	CDR3nt
TRBD2	TRBV20-1	NA	TRBJ2-3	CSARRTSATDTQYF	TGCAGTGCTAGACGGACTAGCGCGACAGATACGCAGTATTTT
TRBD1	TRBV25-1	many	TRBJ2-7	CASRGQGYYEQYF	TGTGCCAGCAGAGGACAGGGGTACTACGAGCAGTACTTC
NA	TRBV9	NA	TRBJ2-2	CASEGGNLGPYFTGELFF	TGTGCCAGCGAAGGAGGGAATCTCGGGCCTTACTTCACCGGGGAGCTGTTTTTT
NA	TRBV5-1	many	TRBJ2-2	CASSPPARVMDTGELFF	TGCGCCAGCAGCCCCCCTGCCAGGGTGATGGACACCGGGGAGCTGTTTTTT
TRBD1	TRBV27	NA	TRBJ2-7	CASSSSGTGVYEQYF	TGTGCCAGCAGTTCCTCCGGGACAGGGGTCTACGAGCAGTACTTC
NA	TRBV10-3	few	TRBJ1-1	CAISGGGAGVNTEAFF	TGTGCCATCAGTGGAGGGGGGGCAGGGGTGAACACTGAAGCTTTCTTT
TRBD2	TRBV12-3/TRBV12-4	few	TRBJ2-7	CASRELTSGPYEQYF	TGTGCCAGCAGGGAACTCACTAGCGGTCCCTACGAGCAGTACTTC
TRBD2	TRBV4-1	NA	TRBJ2-7	CASSQGLAVTYEQYF	TGCGCCAGCAGCCAAGGACTAGCGGTTACCTACGAGCAGTACTTC
NA	TRBV28	NA	TRBJ1-2	CASSPPGLAGQATF	TGTGCCAGCAGTCCACCCGGATTAGCGGGACAAGCGACCTTC
TRBD2	TRBV7-9	few	TRBJ2-7	CASSPPGTSPSYEQYF	TGTGCCAGCAGTCCTCCCGGGACTAGCCCTTCGTACGAGCAGTACTTC
TRBD2	TRBV27	few	TRBJ2-7	CASSGLAGLYEQYF	TGTGCCAGCAGTGGACTAGCGGGGCTCTACGAGCAGTACTTC
NA	TRBV27	few	TRBJ2-7	CASSWGFSSYEQYF	TGTGCCAGCAGTTGGGGGTTTTCCTCCTACGAGCAGTACTTC
TRBD1	TRBV18	many	TRBJ2-1	CASSPQGQPYNEQFF	TGTGCCAGCTCACCACAGGGACAGCCTTACAATGAGCAGTTCTTC
NA	TRBV6-6	many	TRBJ2-3	CASSPNRDTQYF	TGTGCCAGCAGTCCCAATAGAGATACGCAGTATTTT
TRBD2	TRBV5-1	NA	TRBJ2-1	CASRHSGTSSPEQFF	TGCGCCAGCAGACATTCCGGGACTAGCAGTCCTGAGCAGTTCTTC
NA	TRBV7-7	NA	TRBJ2-5	CASSKATGPQETQYF	TGTGCCAGCAGCAAGGCTACGGGACCCCAAGAGACCCAGTACTTC
TRBD1	TRBV10-3	few	TRBJ2-1	CATWTGAYNEQFF	TGTGCCACTTGGACAGGCGCCTACAATGAGCAGTTCTTC
NA	TRBV2	many	TRBJ2-6	CASSDRAGAGANVLTF	TGTGCCAGCAGTGACAGAGCAGGGGCTGGGGCCAACGTCCTGACTTTC
NA	TRBV7-9	many	TRBJ2-1	CASSFPSASYNEQFF	TGTGCCAGCAGCTTTCCTAGCGCTTCCTACAATGAGCAGTTCTTC
TRBD1	TRBV2	NA	TRBJ1-5	CAASGTGGHQPQHF	TGTGCCGCGTCCGGGACAGGGGGCCACCAGCCCCAGCATTTT
NA	TRBV27	many	TRBJ2-7	CASRNYRAEQYF	TGTGCCAGCAGGAACTACAGGGCCGAGCAGTACTTC
NA	TRBV29-1	NA	TRBJ2-7	CSVVRSGFDEQYF	TGCAGCGTTGTTCGGTCAGGGTTCGACGAGCAGTACTTC
TRBD2	TRBV5-1	few	TRBJ2-5	CASSWTSGRASGETQYF	TGCGCCAGCAGCTGGACTAGCGGGAGGGCCAGTGGAGAGACCCAGTACTTC
NA	TRBV3-1	NA	TRBJ1-2	CASSPSGPWSYGYTF	TGTGCCAGCAGCCCCTCGGGCCCCTGGTCCTATGGCTACACCTTC
NA	TRBV4-1	NA	TRBJ2-7	CASSRGVGAREQYF	TGCGCCAGCAGCCGAGGGGTGGGCGCGCGCGAGCAGTACTTC
TRBD2	TRBV20-1	few	TRBJ2-1	CSAKLAGVYNEQFF	TGCAGTGCCAAACTAGCGGGGGTTTACAATGAGCAGTTCTTC
NA	TRBV7-9	many	TRBJ2-7	CASTNAGYYEQYF	TGTGCCAGCACAAACGCGGGGTACTACGAGCAGTACTTC
NA	TRBV11-1	NA	TRBJ2-1	CASSLGAGMVNEQFF	TGTGCCAGCAGCTTAGGCGCGGGAATGGTTAATGAGCAGTTCTTC
TRBD2	TRBV6-7	NA	TRBJ2-1	CASSYSSGGRHEQFF	TGTGCCAGCAGTTACTCGTCGGGAGGGAGGCATGAGCAGTTCTTC
TRBD1	TRBV29-1	few	TRBJ1-4	CSASGTGFEKLFF	TGCAGCGCCTCCGGGACAGGGTTCGAAAAACTGTTTTTT
NA	TRBV10-2	few	TRBJ1-4	CASSDGPLNEKLFF	TGCGCCAGCAGTGATGGGCCCCTTAATGAAAAACTGTTTTTT